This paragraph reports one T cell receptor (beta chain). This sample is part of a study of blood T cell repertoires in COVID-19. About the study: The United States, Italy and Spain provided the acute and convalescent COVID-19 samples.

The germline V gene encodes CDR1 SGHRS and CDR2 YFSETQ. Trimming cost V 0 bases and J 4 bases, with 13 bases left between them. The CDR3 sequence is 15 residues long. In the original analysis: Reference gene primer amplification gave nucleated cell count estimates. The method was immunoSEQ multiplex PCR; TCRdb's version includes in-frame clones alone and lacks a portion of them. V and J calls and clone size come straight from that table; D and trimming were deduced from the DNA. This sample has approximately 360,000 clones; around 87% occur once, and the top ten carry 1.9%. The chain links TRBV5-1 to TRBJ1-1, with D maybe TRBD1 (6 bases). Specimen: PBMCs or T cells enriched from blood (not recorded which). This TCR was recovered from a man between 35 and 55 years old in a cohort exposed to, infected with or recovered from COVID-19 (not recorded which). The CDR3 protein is CASSLAEGVGTEAFF. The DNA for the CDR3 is TGCGCCAGCAGCTTGGCCGAGGGGGTGGGCACTGAAGCTTTCTTT. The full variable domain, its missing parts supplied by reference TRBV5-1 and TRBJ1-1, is KAGVTQTPRYLIKTRGQQVTLSCSPISGHRSVSWYQQTPGQGLQFLFEYFSETQRNKGNFPGRFSGRQFSNSRSEMNVSTLELGDSALYLCASSLAEGVGTEAFFGQGTRLTVV.